The clone carrying this TCR beta chain has only a few counts. Its antigen remains unknown. CDR3 length equals 15 residues. The V and J ends lost 1 base and 4 bases, in that order; junction bases with no gene match: 5. Germline V gene data show CDR1 as SNHLY and CDR2 as FYNNEI. The data derive from a study of T cells after yellow fever vaccination. Turning to the study itself: Fractions of limited cellularity were prepared by means of SMART-Seq v4 Ultra Low Input. Study results and caveats: The study noted that FACS-sorted repertoires could contain abundant clonotypes contaminating from the bulk population. Of the clonotypes, a small share occurred in both CD4 and CD8 compartments.

For TCR, cDNA came from 5'RACE template switching, which added a universal primer site and UMIs. TCRdb redid the calling of the 5' RACE reads with MiXCR, one entry per CDR3 protein. The sample holds 450,000 to 550,000 distinct CDR3 sequences, about a fifth seen once. The rearrangement joins TRBV2 to TRBJ2-7; 9 nucleotides line up with TRBD2. The sample consisted of PBMCs, taken roughly 23 days after the first yellow fever vaccination. This clonotype was sampled from a man younger than 35 who received the YFV17D yellow fever vaccine. For the CDR3, the DNA is TGTGCCAGCAGTGAAGGGACTAGCGAGTTATACGAGCAGTACGTC. Translating gives CASSEGTSELYEQYV.